This is a list of T cell receptor beta chains from one sample in a study of blood T cell repertoires in COVID-19. Some clones are missing from TCRdb's copy, which holds only in-frame ones; the method was immunoSEQ multiplex PCR. Of about 250,000 clones in the sample, roughly 89% were seen once. The sample comprised peripheral blood. The receptors originated from a woman in her 40s who had recovered from COVID-19. CDR3s leave out the opening cysteine and the closing phenylalanine or tryptophan.

TRBJ2-5 TRBV13 ASSSRGSGYETQY
TRBJ1-2 TRBV27 ASSQPGQGMSGYT
TRBJ2-5 TRBV6-5 ASSYAQGYQETQY
TRBJ2-5 TRBV5-6 ASSSGTGVQETQY
TRBJ2-3 TRBV28 ASSLPSTDTQY
TRBJ2-6 TRBV5-4 ASSFPGTASGANVLT
TRBJ1-1 TRBV3-1/TRBV3-2 ASSQVALGVPEAF
TRBJ1-1 TRBV30 AWSVGYGSQGMNTEAF
TRBJ1-1 TRBV5-1 ASSPRTDPNTEAF
TRBJ2-6 TRBV6-4 ASSDSSGSGANVLT